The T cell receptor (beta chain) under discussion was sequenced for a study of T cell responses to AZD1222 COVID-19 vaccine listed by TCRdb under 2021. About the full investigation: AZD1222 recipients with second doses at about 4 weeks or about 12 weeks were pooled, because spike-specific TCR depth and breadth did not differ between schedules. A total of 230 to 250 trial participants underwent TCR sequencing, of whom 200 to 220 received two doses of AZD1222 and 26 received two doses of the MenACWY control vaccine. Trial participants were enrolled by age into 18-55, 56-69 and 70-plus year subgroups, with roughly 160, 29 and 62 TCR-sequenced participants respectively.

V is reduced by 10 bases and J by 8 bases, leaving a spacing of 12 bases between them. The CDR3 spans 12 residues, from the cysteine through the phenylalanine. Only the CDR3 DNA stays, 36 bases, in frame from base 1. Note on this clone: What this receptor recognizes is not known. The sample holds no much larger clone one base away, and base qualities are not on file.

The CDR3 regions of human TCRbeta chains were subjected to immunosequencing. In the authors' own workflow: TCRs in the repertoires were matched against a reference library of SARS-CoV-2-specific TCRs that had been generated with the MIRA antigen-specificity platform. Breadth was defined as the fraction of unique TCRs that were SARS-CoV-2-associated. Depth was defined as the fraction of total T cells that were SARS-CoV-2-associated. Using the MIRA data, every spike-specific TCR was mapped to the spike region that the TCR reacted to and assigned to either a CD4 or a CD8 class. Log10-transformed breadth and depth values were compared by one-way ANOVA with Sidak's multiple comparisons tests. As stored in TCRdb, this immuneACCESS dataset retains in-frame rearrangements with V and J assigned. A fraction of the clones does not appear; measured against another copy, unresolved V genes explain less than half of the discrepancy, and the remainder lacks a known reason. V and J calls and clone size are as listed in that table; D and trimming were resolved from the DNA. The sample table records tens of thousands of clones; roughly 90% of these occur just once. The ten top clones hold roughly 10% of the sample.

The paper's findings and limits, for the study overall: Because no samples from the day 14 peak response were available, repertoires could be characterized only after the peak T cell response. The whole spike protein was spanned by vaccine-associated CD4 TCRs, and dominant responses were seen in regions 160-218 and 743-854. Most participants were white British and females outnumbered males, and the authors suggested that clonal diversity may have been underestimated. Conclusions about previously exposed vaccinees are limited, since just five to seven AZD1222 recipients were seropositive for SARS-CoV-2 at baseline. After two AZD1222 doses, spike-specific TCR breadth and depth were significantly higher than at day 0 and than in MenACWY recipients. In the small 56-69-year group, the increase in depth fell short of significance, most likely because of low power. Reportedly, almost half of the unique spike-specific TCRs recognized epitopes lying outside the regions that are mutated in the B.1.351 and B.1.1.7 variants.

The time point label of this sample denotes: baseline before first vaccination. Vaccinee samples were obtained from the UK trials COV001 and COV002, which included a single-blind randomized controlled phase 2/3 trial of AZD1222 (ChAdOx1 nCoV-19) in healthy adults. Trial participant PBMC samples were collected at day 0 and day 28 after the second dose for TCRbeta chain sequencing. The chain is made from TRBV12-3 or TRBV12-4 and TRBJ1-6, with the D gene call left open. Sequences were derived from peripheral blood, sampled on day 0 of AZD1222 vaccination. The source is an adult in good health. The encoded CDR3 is CAKRFPHSPLHF. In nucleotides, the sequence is TGTGCCAAAAGGTTCCCGCATTCACCCCTCCACTTT.